The rows below give T cell receptor beta chains drawn from one sample of a study of blood T cell repertoires in COVID-19. Clones were sequenced by immunoSEQ multiplex PCR, and TCRdb holds only the in-frame ones, with some missing. The data hold about 170,000 clones, with roughly 80% observed a single time. Input material: peripheral blood. These receptors were collected from a human donor with acute or convalescent COVID-19. The donor label of this sample is uncertain. The CDR3 runs from the conserved cysteine through the conserved F or W. Size values are once, few and many counts, or a class for expanded clones, and some rows have none.

v_gene: TRBV5-5; abundance: -; j_gene: TRBJ2-3; CDR3aa: CASSARLGPSTDTQYF
v_gene: TRBV20-1; abundance: -; j_gene: TRBJ2-7; CDR3aa: CSASTGSSYEQYF
v_gene: TRBV6-5; abundance: -; j_gene: TRBJ2-5; CDR3aa: CASSPGLGETQYF
v_gene: TRBV27; abundance: few; j_gene: TRBJ2-3; CDR3aa: CASSLRGLFRSTDTQYF
v_gene: TRBV7-3; abundance: -; j_gene: TRBJ2-1; CDR3aa: CASSLSGTSGRGNEQFF
v_gene: TRBV7-2; abundance: -; j_gene: TRBJ2-5; CDR3aa: CASSPGTIQETQYF
v_gene: TRBV19; abundance: -; j_gene: TRBJ1-2; CDR3aa: CASSIRTSGYTF
v_gene: TRBV3-1/TRBV3-2; abundance: -; j_gene: TRBJ2-7; CDR3aa: CASSQGLAGPSSYEQYF
v_gene: TRBV19; abundance: -; j_gene: TRBJ1-6; CDR3aa: CASSMGQGADSPLHF
v_gene: TRBV15; abundance: few; j_gene: TRBJ2-5; CDR3aa: CATSRGAGFTETQYF
v_gene: TRBV2; abundance: -; j_gene: TRBJ1-3; CDR3aa: CASSDNGYSGNTIYF
v_gene: TRBV9; abundance: -; j_gene: TRBJ2-7; CDR3aa: CASSAAGALLYEQYF
v_gene: TRBV3-1/TRBV3-2; abundance: -; j_gene: TRBJ2-7; CDR3aa: CASSQGSGPYEQYF
v_gene: TRBV6-5; abundance: -; j_gene: TRBJ1-5; CDR3aa: CASSSGQGNQPQHF
v_gene: TRBV20-1; abundance: few; j_gene: TRBJ1-4; CDR3aa: CSASDRGNEKLFF
v_gene: TRBV19; abundance: -; j_gene: TRBJ1-5; CDR3aa: CASSSLPPTNQPQHF
v_gene: TRBV7-8; abundance: -; j_gene: TRBJ2-7; CDR3aa: CASSLENPTGPHEQYF
v_gene: TRBV6-6; abundance: few; j_gene: TRBJ2-3; CDR3aa: CASSYEGQGADTQYF
v_gene: TRBV5-1; abundance: -; j_gene: TRBJ2-2; CDR3aa: CASSPTSANTGELFF
v_gene: TRBV29-1; abundance: -; j_gene: TRBJ2-7; CDR3aa: CSVAGGGDRAYEQYF
v_gene: TRBV28; abundance: -; j_gene: TRBJ2-7; CDR3aa: CASSLRLHPYEQYF
v_gene: TRBV7-2; abundance: -; j_gene: TRBJ2-7; CDR3aa: CASSTRQGYEQYF
v_gene: TRBV30; abundance: -; j_gene: TRBJ1-2; CDR3aa: CAWSGRVDYGYTF
v_gene: TRBV15; abundance: -; j_gene: TRBJ2-1; CDR3aa: CATSREQGQGSYNEQFF
v_gene: TRBV4-2; abundance: -; j_gene: TRBJ2-1; CDR3aa: CASSQEGISGGAGTEQFF
v_gene: TRBV5-1; abundance: -; j_gene: TRBJ2-5; CDR3aa: CASRPIQGGETQYF
v_gene: TRBV5-6; abundance: -; j_gene: TRBJ2-3; CDR3aa: CASSPPGLAGGPDTQYF
v_gene: TRBV3-1/TRBV3-2; abundance: -; j_gene: TRBJ2-7; CDR3aa: CASSQEWGAQTGSYEQYF
v_gene: TRBV30; abundance: -; j_gene: TRBJ1-2; CDR3aa: CAWSEANYGYTF
v_gene: TRBV10-1; abundance: few; j_gene: TRBJ2-3; CDR3aa: CASRGQNTDTQYF
v_gene: TRBV2; abundance: -; j_gene: TRBJ2-1; CDR3aa: CASSPGGEQFF
v_gene: TRBV19; abundance: -; j_gene: TRBJ2-1; CDR3aa: CASSIALAGGLGEQFF
v_gene: TRBV7-2; abundance: few; j_gene: TRBJ2-7; CDR3aa: CASRGAGREQYF
v_gene: TRBV30; abundance: -; j_gene: TRBJ2-5; CDR3aa: CAFSTSGVAPQYF
v_gene: TRBV21-1; abundance: once; j_gene: TRBJ1-1; CDR3aa: CASSALDRAEAFF
v_gene: TRBV19; abundance: -; j_gene: TRBJ1-2; CDR3aa: CASSPGAGALRGYTF
v_gene: TRBV5-1; abundance: -; j_gene: TRBJ1-5; CDR3aa: CASSLGQGINQPQHF
v_gene: TRBV5-1; abundance: -; j_gene: TRBJ2-1; CDR3aa: CASSLRPGTSENEQFF
v_gene: TRBV19; abundance: -; j_gene: TRBJ2-7; CDR3aa: CASSVTGLQPAYEQYF
v_gene: TRBV9; abundance: -; j_gene: TRBJ2-1; CDR3aa: CASSVGQVSYNEQFF
v_gene: TRBV12-3/TRBV12-4; abundance: -; j_gene: TRBJ1-2; CDR3aa: CASNPRLDYGYTF
v_gene: TRBV28; abundance: -; j_gene: TRBJ2-7; CDR3aa: CASSGSPAYEQYF
v_gene: TRBV6-6; abundance: -; j_gene: TRBJ2-4; CDR3aa: CASSRSSGRPPTSIQYF